The sequence of this T cell receptor (beta chain) was determined in a study of blood T cell repertoires in COVID-19. In the original analysis: Reference gene primer amplification yielded estimated nucleated cell counts. The assay was immunoSEQ multiplex PCR, and TCRdb's table has in-frame clones only and misses some. The V and J calls and clone size come from that table; D and trimming were worked out from the DNA. The sample carries 310,000 or so clones, about nine tenths recorded once. This CDR3 contains 14 residues. Per the germline V gene, CDR1 is LGHDT and CDR2 is YNNKEL (reference sequence). Trimming took 0 bases from V and 5 from J, leaving 10 bases between them. A remark on this clone: This specimen includes other DNA sequences encoding the same CDR3.

V is TRBV3-1 (or the pseudogene TRBV3-2) and J is TRBJ1-1; maybe TRBD1 (5 bases). Input material: PBMCs or T cells enriched from blood (not recorded which). This sequence originates from a woman between 18 and 29 years old who had recovered from COVID-19. The CDR3 sequence is CASSQDWGGTEAFF. The CDR3 DNA sequence: TGTGCCAGCAGCCAAGACTGGGGGGGAACTGAAGCTTTCTTT.